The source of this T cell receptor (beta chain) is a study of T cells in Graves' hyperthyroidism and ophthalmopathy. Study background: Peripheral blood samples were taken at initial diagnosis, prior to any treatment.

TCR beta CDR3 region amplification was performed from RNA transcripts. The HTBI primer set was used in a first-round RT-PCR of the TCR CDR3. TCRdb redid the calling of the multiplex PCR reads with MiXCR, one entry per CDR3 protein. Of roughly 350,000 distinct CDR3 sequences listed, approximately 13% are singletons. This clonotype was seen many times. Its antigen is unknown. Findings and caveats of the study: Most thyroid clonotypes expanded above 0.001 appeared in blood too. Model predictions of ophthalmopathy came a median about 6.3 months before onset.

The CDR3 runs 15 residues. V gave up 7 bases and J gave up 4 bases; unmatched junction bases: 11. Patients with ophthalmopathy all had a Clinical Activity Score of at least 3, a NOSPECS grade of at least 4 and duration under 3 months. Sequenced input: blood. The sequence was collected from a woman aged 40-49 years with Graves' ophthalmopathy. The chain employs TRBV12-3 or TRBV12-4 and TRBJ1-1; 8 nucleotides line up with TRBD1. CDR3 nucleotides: TGTGCCAGCATTAACCCGACAGGGGTGGGCACTGAAGCTTTCTTT. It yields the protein CASINPTGVGTEAFF.